The 15 T cell receptor beta chains listed next were all sequenced from one sample in a study of T cells in Graves' hyperthyroidism and ophthalmopathy. TCR beta CDR3 region amplification was performed from RNA transcripts. An initial round of RT-PCR targeting the TCR CDR3 relied on the HTBI primer set. Via MiXCR, TCRdb re-called the multiplex PCR reads, giving one row per CDR3 protein. The sample holds hundreds of thousands of distinct CDR3 sequences, about 14% seen once. The sample comprised blood. The receptors shown here come from a woman between 50 and 59 years old with Graves' ophthalmopathy.

This clonotype was seen many times. This rearrangement joins TRBV28 to TRBJ2-7, with D possibly being TRBD2 (5 bases). Germline CDR1 is MDHEN and CDR2 is SYDVKM. This CDR3 has 15 amino acids. V lost 4 bases and J lost 0, with 13 bases in between. CDR3 nucleotides: TGTGCCAGCAGTTCCGCCCGGACTGGCTCCTACGAGCAGTACTTC. Encoded protein: CASSSARTGSYEQYF.

The table lists this clonotype with many counts. The genes are TRBV18 and TRBJ1-1; TRBD1 aligns across 10 bases. Per germline, CDR1 KGHSH and CDR2 LQKENI. This CDR3 region has 16 residues. With V trimmed by 3 bases and J by 2 bases, 6 bases remained unmatched. The CDR3 reads CASSPKDRGANTEAFF. DNA of the CDR3: TGTGCCAGCTCACCCAAGGACAGGGGGGCAAACACTGAAGCTTTCTTT.

This clonotype has at least ten counts. This rearrangement joins TRBV11-1 to TRBJ2-1; D not certain. The CDR3 covers 13 residues. Trimming cost V 0 bases and J 5 bases, with 5 bases left between them. Germline lookup yields CDR1 SGHAT and CDR2 FQDESV (reference sequence). CDR3 in DNA: TGTGCCAGCAGCTTAGCTTGGAACAATGAGCAGTTCTTC. The encoded protein is CASSLAWNNEQFF. The full variable domain, in which reference TRBV11-1 and TRBJ2-1 provide the parts outside the CDR3, is EAEVAQSPRYKITEKSQAVAFWCDPISGHATLYWYRQILGQGPELLVQFQDESVVDDSQLPKDRFSAERLKGVDSTLKIQPAELGDSAMYLCASSLAWNNEQFFGPGTRLTVL.

As for this clonotype: One end of the junction fails to match germline, which may point to a read error. The rearrangement links TRBV10-3 to TRBJ1-1; D is unclear. From germline, CDR1 is ENHRY and CDR2 SYGVKD. The CDR3 loop spans 14 amino acids. CDR3 DNA: TGTGCCATCAGGGAGTTGGGTCAGTACACTGAAGCTTTCTTT. This sequence encodes CAIRELGQYTEAFF.

This clonotype has ten or more counts. The chain combines TRBV10-3 with TRBJ1-1; D perhaps matches TRBD1 (6 bases). The V and J ends lost 2 bases and 5 bases respectively, with 18 bases between them. Germline V gives CDR1 ENHRY, CDR2 SYGVKD. The CDR3 spans 16 residues. CDR3 residues: CAISEIGGGAGTEAFF. The CDR3 DNA follows: TGTGCCATCAGTGAGATTGGGGGGGGCGCGGGGACTGAAGCTTTCTTT.

The chain links TRBV5-1 to TRBJ2-7; TRBD2 agrees at 9 bases. The V gene's germline CDR1 is SGHRS and CDR2 YFSETQ. CDR3 length: 19 residues. V was clipped by 1 base and J by 3 bases; unmatched bases: 17. For the CDR3, the DNA is TGCGCCAGCAGCTTGAACAGGCCAGTCGCTAGCGGGATAGACTACGAGCAGTACTTC. Encoded protein: CASSLNRPVASGIDYEQYF.

This chain uses TRBV14 with TRBJ1-1; D is perhaps TRBD1 (6 bases). The germline V and J ends were trimmed by 5 bases and 4 bases, with 14 bases remaining between them. In germline, CDR1 is SGHDN, CDR2 FVKESK. This CDR3 contains 14 residues. CDR3 in amino acids: CASSSTGYVTEAFF. CDR3 sequence (DNA): TGTGCCAGCAGCTCGACAGGTTATGTCACTGAAGCTTTCTTT. Full variable domain (remainder filled in from reference TRBV14 and TRBJ1-1): EAGVTQFPSHSVIEKGQTVTLRCDPISGHDNLYWYRRVMGKEIKFLLHFVKESKQDESGMPNNRFLAERTGGTYSTLKVQPAELEDSGVYFCASSSTGYVTEAFFGQGTRLTVV.

Ten or more counts support this clonotype. The V call is TRBV30, the J call TRBJ2-5; D is unclear. The CDR3 spans 11 residues. V was shortened by 1 base and J by 12 bases, with 12 bases between the two germline ends. Per germline, CDR1 GTSNPN and CDR2 SVGIG (reference sequence). The CDR3 reads CAWSAGSSEYF. DNA of the CDR3: TGTGCCTGGAGTGCAGGTAGTTCGGAGTACTTC.

This clonotype has a count of ten or more. This sequence joins TRBV6-1 and TRBJ2-5; no firm D call. In germline, CDR1 is MNHNS, CDR2 SASEGT. The length of the CDR3 is 12 residues. V was shortened by 0 bases and J by 11 bases, with 10 bases between the two germline ends. The CDR3: CASSEAHTPQYF. The CDR3 region has the DNA TGTGCCAGCAGTGAAGCGCACACTCCACAGTACTTC.

This clonotype was counted ten times or more. The CDR3 region is CAIHRGIAGGPRYEQYF. As DNA, the CDR3 is TGTGCCATCCATAGAGGGATAGCGGGAGGGCCTCGCTACGAGCAGTACTTC. The V and J genes are TRBV6-1 and TRBJ2-7; 11 positions match TRBD2. J lost 3 bases, V lost 10 bases, and 17 bases had no gene match. The CDR3 has 17 residues. Germline V gives CDR1 MNHNS, CDR2 SASEGT.

The rearrangement joins TRBV4-3 to TRBJ2-7, with 10 bases fitting TRBD1. Trimming cost V 0 bases and J 4 bases; bases outside gene matches: 3. CDR3 length: 15 residues. CDR1 and CDR2 (germline): LGHNA, YSLEER. The CDR3 spells CASSQDPGQGYEQYF. In DNA form, the CDR3 reads TGCGCCAGCAGCCAAGATCCGGGACAGGGGTACGAGCAGTACTTC.

The rearrangement links TRBV12-3 or TRBV12-4 to TRBJ2-6; perhaps TRBD2 as D (5 bases). Trimming pared 3 bases from V and 4 bases from J, leaving 10 bases between. The CDR3 sequence is 15 residues long. The CDR3 reads CASSLRGNGANVLTF. The CDR3 DNA follows: TGTGCCAGCAGTTTGAGAGGGAACGGGGCCAACGTCCTGACTTTC.

This clonotype was observed at least ten times. The chain links TRBV6-2 or TRBV6-3 to TRBJ1-5, with D perhaps matching TRBD1 (5 bases). Trimming stripped 6 bases from V and 5 bases from J, with 14 bases between. The CDR3 consists of 14 residues. The germline V gene encodes CDR1 MNHEY and CDR2 SVGEGT. The CDR3 DNA reads TGTGCCAGCAGGCCCAGGGAGCCCGATCAGCCCCAGCATTTT. Amino acid sequence: CASRPREPDQPQHF.

This clonotype was counted ten times or more. V is TRBV5-1 and J is TRBJ1-4; 11 nucleotides align to TRBD1. The CDR3 runs to 16 residues. V was clipped by 3 bases and J by 7 bases; unmatched bases: 8. Germline V lookup: CDR1 SGHRS, CDR2 YFSETQ. DNA of the CDR3: TGCGCCAGCAGCTGGCGGACAGGGGGCAGCATTGAAAAACTGTTTTTT. This encodes CASSWRTGGSIEKLFF.

There are many counts of this clonotype. The chain uses TRBV30 and TRBJ1-2, with D possibly TRBD1 on 5 matching bases. This CDR3 is built from 12 residues. The V end lost 0 bases, the J end lost 4 bases, and 6 bases lay between the germline ends. The germline V gene encodes CDR1 GTSNPN and CDR2 SVGIG (reference sequence). The CDR3 DNA follows: TGTGCCTGGAGTGTTGGGGGCTATGGCTACACCTTC. Translated, it gives CAWSVGGYGYTF.